This TCR beta chain was observed in a study of cytomegalovirus exposure and HLA in healthy donors. This CDR3 contains 12 residues. Between the trimmed V and J ends, which lost 6 bases and 2 bases, there was a span of 8 bases. Germline V CDR1 and CDR2: SEHNR, FQNEAQ (reference sequence). Details on this clone: What it binds is unknown.

In the PCR, 60 Vbeta and 13 Jbeta primers were used. Clones were sequenced by immunoSEQ multiplex PCR, and TCRdb holds only the in-frame ones, with some missing. This sample carries about 210,000 clones, roughly 85% of them seen once, and the ten largest clones take about 2%. Notes on the study in general: Analysis was carried out at a later point, and it linked a missense DCLRE1C variant to TCR beta V- and J-gene trimming.

The chain employs TRBV7-9 and TRBJ2-7; no clear D. The specimen sequenced was PBMCs. The sequence derives from a male donor in good health and CMV-seronegative. The CDR3 region is CASRGETYEQYF. The DNA of the CDR3 is TGTGCCAGCAGGGGCGAAACCTACGAGCAGTACTTC.